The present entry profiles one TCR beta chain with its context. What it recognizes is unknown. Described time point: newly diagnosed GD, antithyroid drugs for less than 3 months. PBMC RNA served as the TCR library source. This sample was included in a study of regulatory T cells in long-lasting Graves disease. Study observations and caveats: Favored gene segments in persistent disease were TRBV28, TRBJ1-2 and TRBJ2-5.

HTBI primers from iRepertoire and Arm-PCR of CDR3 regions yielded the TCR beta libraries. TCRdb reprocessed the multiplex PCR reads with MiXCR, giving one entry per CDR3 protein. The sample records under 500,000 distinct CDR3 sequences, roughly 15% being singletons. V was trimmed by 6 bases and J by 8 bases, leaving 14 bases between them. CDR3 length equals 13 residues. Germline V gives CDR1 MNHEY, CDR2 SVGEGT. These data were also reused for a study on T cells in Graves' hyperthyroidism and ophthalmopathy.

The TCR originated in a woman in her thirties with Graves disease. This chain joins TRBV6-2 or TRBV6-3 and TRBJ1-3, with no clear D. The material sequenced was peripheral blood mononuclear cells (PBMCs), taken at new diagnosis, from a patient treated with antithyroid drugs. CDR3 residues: CASRWAAAHTIYF. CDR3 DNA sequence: TGTGCCAGCAGGTGGGCGGCGGCCCACACCATATATTTT.